What follows is one T cell receptor beta chain and its context. Its antigen remains unidentified. Libraries were prepared by immunoSEQ multiplex PCR; TCRdb keeps only in-frame clonotypes and omits some of them. Among tens of thousands of clones listed, roughly 88% were seen once. These data come from a study of OX40 agonist ivuxolimab in advanced cancers. Study-level background: Each dose-escalation patient presented with hepatocellular carcinoma, melanoma, renal cell or head and neck cancer. Among those treated, three patients had partial responses, one with hepatocellular carcinoma and two with cutaneous melanoma.

The CDR3 contains 15 residues. The V gene's germline CDR1 is MRHNA and CDR2 SNTAGT. The junction had 8 bases not matched to a gene; V was cut back by 5 bases and J by 5 bases. Drawing of blood for sampling happened at baseline, at cycle 4 day 1, and at cycle 7 day 1. Study results and limitations: Clonal expansion by week 6 occurred in CD4+ and CD8+ blood T cells (at 0.1 to 3.0 mg/kg).

The sequencing used CD4+ or CD8+ T cells sorted from blood, collected in a trial of the OX40 agonist ivuxolimab. This sequence originates from an adult with an advanced solid tumor such as melanoma, head and neck, liver or kidney cancer. The chain has TRBV6-4 and TRBJ2-3, with 9 bases identical to TRBD1. Written as DNA, the CDR3 is TGTGCCAGCAGTCCCTACAGGGGGCAACAAGATACGCAGTATTTT. It specifies CASSPYRGQQDTQYF.